Given below is one T cell receptor beta chain in context. The antigen is not known. With 60 Vbeta and 13 Jbeta primers, the PCR was carried out. Original analysis: Per a later analysis, the number of unique TCR beta chains was approximately 73 million, of which about 11 million were shared. Sequencing used immunoSEQ multiplex PCR; TCRdb keeps in-frame clones, though not all of them. The V and J calls and clone size are taken from that table; D and trimming were inferred from the DNA. The sample includes 150,000 to 200,000 clones, 65% to 85% of them seen just once. The data stem from a study of cytomegalovirus exposure and HLA in healthy donors. Overall study context: In an early release, HLA-typed donors contributed 80 million to 95 million unique TCR sequences. Study results and limitations: There were a few CMV-associated chains whose specificity for CMV antigens was confirmed in vitro. Apart from CMV serostatus, no immune exposure information was available.

The sequence was obtained from a woman in her 30s in good health and CMV-seropositive. Sequencing used PBMCs.

This CDR3 reads CASSQGLGGGSYNEQFF. In DNA form, the CDR3 reads TGCGCCAGCAGCCAAGGACTCGGGGGGGGTTCCTACAATGAGCAGTTCTTC. The chain has TRBV4-3 and TRBJ2-1; 8 nucleotides line up with TRBD2. CDR3 length equals 17 residues. The germline gives CDR1 LGHNA, CDR2 YSLEER. V lost 1 base to trimming and J lost 1 base; unmatched junction nucleotides: 6.